This T cell receptor (beta chain) originates from a study of spatial heterogeneity in lung cancer (dated by TCRdb to 2018 to 2020). Regarding the complete study: Beta-chain transcripts were consistently detected in greater numbers than alpha-chain transcripts, which likely reflects a higher abundance of beta-chain transcripts. In the raw uncorrected reads, each unique combination of TCR and UMI appeared on average more than ten times. In non-small cell lung cancer, the study quantitatively compared TCR alpha and beta repertoires across several tumor regions, matched nontumor lung, and blood. TCR repertoire features were related to nonsynonymous mutation counts determined by whole-exome sequencing of tumor tissue. At surgery, hundreds of tumor regions, almost 65 matched nontumor lung samples and 56 PBMC samples were TCR-sequenced for both alpha and beta chains.

According to the study, the label for this sample's time point signals: sample taken at primary tumor resection. Whole RNA extracted from tumor and nontumor lung tissue, or from cryopreserved PBMC samples, was used for TCR sequencing without cell sorting. Samples were obtained from approximately 70 patients with early-stage, untreated non-small cell lung cancer from the lung TRACERx cohort. Patients were selected for TCR sequencing only if sufficient RNA was available from at least two tumor regions. From the cysteine up to the phenylalanine, the CDR3 has a length of 16 residues. Only the CDR3 DNA is retained, 48 bases long and in frame from the first base. In the germline V gene, CDR1 corresponds to SGHRS and CDR2 to YFSETQ. From V the trimming removes 1 base and from J it removes 0 bases, while the gene matches leave 4 bases of the junction unaccounted for. Only a few counts were recorded for this clonotype. Its antigen remains undetermined. No much larger clone exists at a distance of one base, and base qualities are not known.

Library preparation used 5' RACE. TCRdb lists the instrument as NextSeq 500. To allow correction of PCR and sequencing errors, the TCR library protocol tagged every TCR cDNA molecule with a unique molecular identifier. The authors' pipeline ran thus. Decombinator tools were used for TCR identification, UMI-based error correction and CDR3 extraction. TCRs above a frequency of 2 per 1,000, corresponding to the top 1% of the tumor frequency distribution, were defined as expanded. Renyi diversity was calculated using the R vegan package after each repertoire was subsampled 100 times to 5,000 TCRs. CDR3 similarity networks were built from amino acid triplet string-kernel similarity, connecting CDR3s with pairwise similarity above 0.82. TCRdb took the public reads, trimmed them with fastp at Q25, ran MiXCR for clone calling and kept in-frame beta chains. Under each unique CDR3 protein, matching rows form one entry showing the most common genes and DNA. TCRdb's processing, not the authors' own work, is the source of the V and J calls. The sample profile shows 20,000 to 25,000 distinct CDR3 sequences; roughly 4.5% of them were found once. The top ten constitute about 37% of the sample.

General study outcomes and caveats: Confirming at a functional level the hypothesis that regional TCRs recognize regional mutations was considered to require additional single-cell paired TCR alpha and beta sequencing. Ubiquitous expanded tumor TCRs were detected in blood more often at tumor resection than at routine follow-up.

This sequence was found in a male donor with early-stage non-small cell lung cancer. The sample here was PBMCs, taken at surgery. Here the chain combines TRBV5-1 and TRBJ2-3; 8 bases in between match TRBD1. The CDR3 reads as follows: CASSLTGGLSTDTQYF. The nucleotides read TGCGCCAGCAGCTTGACAGGGGGTTTGAGCACAGATACGCAGTATTTT.